This T cell receptor beta chain was identified during a study of glioma-infiltrating T cells after dendritic cell vaccination. Sequenced by immunoSEQ multiplex PCR; TCRdb stores in-frame clones only, minus some. Of approximately 90,000 clones detected, over 65% appear once; the ten largest clones hold roughly 2.9%. Germline lookup yields CDR1 SGHRS and CDR2 YFSETQ. The CDR3 totals 13 residues. Trimming took 4 bases from V and 11 from J, leaving 18 bases between them. The chain combines TRBV5-1 with TRBJ1-1; no reliable D call. The TCR sequence derives from a human donor with glioblastoma. This specimen consisted of blood, obtained before dendritic cell vaccination. CDR3 in amino acids: CASSPLGSWNAFF. The CDR3 bases are TGCGCCAGCAGCCCCCTGGGCAGCTGGAACGCTTTCTTT.